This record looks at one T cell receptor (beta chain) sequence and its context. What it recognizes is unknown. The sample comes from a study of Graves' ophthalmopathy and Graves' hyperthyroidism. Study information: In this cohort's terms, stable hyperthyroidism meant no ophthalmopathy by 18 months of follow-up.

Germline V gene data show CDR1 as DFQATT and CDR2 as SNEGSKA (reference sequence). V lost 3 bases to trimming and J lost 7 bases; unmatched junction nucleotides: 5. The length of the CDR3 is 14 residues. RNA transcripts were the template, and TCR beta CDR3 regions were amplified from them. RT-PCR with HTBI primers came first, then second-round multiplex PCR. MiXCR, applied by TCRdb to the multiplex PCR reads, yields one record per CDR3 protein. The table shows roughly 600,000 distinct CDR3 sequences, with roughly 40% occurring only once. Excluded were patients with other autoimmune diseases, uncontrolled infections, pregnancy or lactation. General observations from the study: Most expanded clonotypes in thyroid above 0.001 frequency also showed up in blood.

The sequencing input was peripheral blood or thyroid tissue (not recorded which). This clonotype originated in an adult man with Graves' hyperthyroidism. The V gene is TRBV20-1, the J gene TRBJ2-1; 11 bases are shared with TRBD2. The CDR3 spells CSASGVAGGNEQFF. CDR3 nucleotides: TGCAGTGCTAGTGGGGTAGCGGGGGGGAATGAGCAGTTCTTC.